The present T cell receptor beta chain was sequenced within a study of T-cell reconstitution after alpha-beta-depleted transplantation in children. On this clonotype: As yet, its antigen is unknown.

Study-level points and caveats: Several hundred expanded graft clones reportedly supplied alpha-beta T cells about two months after transplant. After transplant, high TCRbeta diversity at day 60 in some patients arose from surviving recipient T cells and thymic progenitors.

Preparation of the TCRbeta library was carried out with unique molecular identifiers. TCRdb independently ran MiXCR on the PCR reads; one entry per CDR3 protein. The sample includes approximately 980,000 distinct CDR3 sequences, about 29% of them seen just once. The junction had 4 bases not matched to a gene; V was cut back by 7 bases and J by 9 bases. The length of the CDR3 is 13 residues. The sequence was obtained from a boy in the first two years of life who had a stem cell transplant for SCID, so the T cells may come from the graft donor. This material consisted of PBMCs, mostly from graft donor cells, taken 360 days after TCRalphabeta/CD19-depleted stem cell transplant. V and J are TRBV12-3 or TRBV12-4 and TRBJ2-3; 13 bases are a match to TRBD2. The CDR3 region is CASTLAGGPTQYF. DNA of the CDR3: TGTGCCAGCACACTAGCGGGGGGGCCGACGCAGTATTTT.